This entry features one TCR beta chain sequence. The germline gives CDR1 MNHEY, CDR2 SVGAGI. V lost 5 bases and J lost 3, with 7 bases in between. The CDR3 consists of 12 residues. This record belongs to a study of blood T cell repertoires in COVID-19. Background on the study: From T cells, B-cell-depleted T cells, or PBMCs came the material, which was cDNA or gDNA.

Study processing details: The authors estimated nucleated cell counts from reference gene primer amplification. The data were produced by immunoSEQ multiplex PCR, yet TCRdb's version contains in-frame clones alone and is incomplete. V and J calls and clone size follow that table, whereas D and trimming were derived from the DNA. Of fewer than 100,000 clones listed, more than 75% are singletons. The chain couples TRBV6-5 to TRBJ1-2, with D unclear. The sequencing input was peripheral blood. This clonotype was sampled from a human donor with acute or convalescent COVID-19. The donor label of this sample is uncertain. CDR3 sequence reads: CASSPRDYGYTF. The CDR3 region has the DNA TGTGCCAGCAGTCCCCGGGACTATGGCTACACCTTC.